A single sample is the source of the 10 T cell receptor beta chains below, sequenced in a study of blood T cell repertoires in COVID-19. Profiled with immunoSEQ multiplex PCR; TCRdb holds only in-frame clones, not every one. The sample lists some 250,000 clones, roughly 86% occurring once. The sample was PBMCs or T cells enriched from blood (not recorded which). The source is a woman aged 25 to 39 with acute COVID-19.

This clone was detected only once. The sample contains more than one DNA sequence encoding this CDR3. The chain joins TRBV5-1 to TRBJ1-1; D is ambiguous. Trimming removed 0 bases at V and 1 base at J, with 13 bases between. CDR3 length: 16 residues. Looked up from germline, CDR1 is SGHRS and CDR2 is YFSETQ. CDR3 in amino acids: CASSLEMGSSNTEAFF. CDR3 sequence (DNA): TGCGCCAGCAGCTTGGAGATGGGCAGTTCGAACACTGAAGCTTTCTTT.

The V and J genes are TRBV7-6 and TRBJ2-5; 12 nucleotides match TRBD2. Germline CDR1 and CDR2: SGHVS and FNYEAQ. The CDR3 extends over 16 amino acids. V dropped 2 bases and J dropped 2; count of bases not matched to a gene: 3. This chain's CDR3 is CASSLLAGGPQETQYF. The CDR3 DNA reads TGTGCCAGCAGCTTACTAGCGGGGGGGCCGCAAGAGACCCAGTACTTC.

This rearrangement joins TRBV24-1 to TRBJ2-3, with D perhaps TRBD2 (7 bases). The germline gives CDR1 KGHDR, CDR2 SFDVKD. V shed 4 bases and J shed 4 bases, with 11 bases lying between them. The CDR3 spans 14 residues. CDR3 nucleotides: TGTGCCACCAGTGAAACGGGGGGCGCAGATACGCAGTATTTT. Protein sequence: CATSETGGADTQYF.

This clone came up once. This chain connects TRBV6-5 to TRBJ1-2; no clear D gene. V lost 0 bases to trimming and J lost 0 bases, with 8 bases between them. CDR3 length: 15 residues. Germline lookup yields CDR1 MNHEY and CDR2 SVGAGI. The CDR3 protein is CASSYSRDTNYGYTF. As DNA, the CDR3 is TGTGCCAGCAGTTACTCGAGAGACACTAACTATGGCTACACCTTC.

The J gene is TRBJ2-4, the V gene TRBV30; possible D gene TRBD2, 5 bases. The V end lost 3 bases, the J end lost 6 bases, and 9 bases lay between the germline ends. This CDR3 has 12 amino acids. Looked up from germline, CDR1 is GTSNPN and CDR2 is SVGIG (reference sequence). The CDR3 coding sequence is TGTGCCTGGAGCGGCGAGGGAAACATTCAGTACTTC. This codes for CAWSGEGNIQYF.

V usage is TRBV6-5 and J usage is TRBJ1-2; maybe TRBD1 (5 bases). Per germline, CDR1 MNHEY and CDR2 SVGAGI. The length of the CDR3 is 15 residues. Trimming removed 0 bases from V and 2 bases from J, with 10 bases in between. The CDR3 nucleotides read TGTGCCAGCAGTTACTCGGTTCAGGGCAACTATGGCTACACCTTC. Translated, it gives CASSYSVQGNYGYTF.

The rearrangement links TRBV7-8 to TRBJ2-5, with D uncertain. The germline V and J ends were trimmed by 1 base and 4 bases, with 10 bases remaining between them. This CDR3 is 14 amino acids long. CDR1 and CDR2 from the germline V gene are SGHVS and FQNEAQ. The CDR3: CASSLVHPGETQYF. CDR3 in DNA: TGTGCCAGCAGCTTAGTTCACCCGGGAGAGACCCAGTACTTC. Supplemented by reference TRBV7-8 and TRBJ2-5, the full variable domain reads GAGVSQSPRYKVAKRGQDVALRCDPISGHVSLFWYQQALGQGPEFLTYFQNEAQLDKSGLPSDRFFAERPEGSVSTLKIQRTQQEDSAVYLCASSLVHPGETQYFGPGTRLLVL.

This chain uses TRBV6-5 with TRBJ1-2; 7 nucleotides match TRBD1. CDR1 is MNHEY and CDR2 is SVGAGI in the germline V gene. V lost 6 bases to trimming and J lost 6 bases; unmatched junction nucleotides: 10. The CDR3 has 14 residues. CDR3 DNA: TGTGCCAGCAGATTTTCCGACAGGGACGATGGCTACACCTTC. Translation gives CASRFSDRDDGYTF.

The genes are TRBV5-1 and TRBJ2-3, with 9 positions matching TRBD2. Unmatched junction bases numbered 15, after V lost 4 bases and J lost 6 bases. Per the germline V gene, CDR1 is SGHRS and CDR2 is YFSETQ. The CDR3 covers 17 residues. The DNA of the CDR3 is TGCGCCAGCAGCGCCCCGGGGCTAGCGGGGAGTCAGGATACGCAGTATTTT. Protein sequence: CASSAPGLAGSQDTQYF.

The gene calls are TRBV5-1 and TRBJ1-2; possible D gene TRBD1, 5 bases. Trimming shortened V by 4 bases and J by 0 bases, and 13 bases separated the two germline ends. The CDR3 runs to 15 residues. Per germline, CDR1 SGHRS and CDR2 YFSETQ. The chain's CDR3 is CASSPGRGANYGYTF. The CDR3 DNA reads TGCGCCAGCAGCCCCGGCCGGGGGGCTAACTATGGCTACACCTTC.